This T cell receptor (beta chain) was sequenced in a study of blood T cell repertoires in COVID-19. Study overall: Samples taken during acute and convalescent COVID-19 were collected in the United States, Italy and Spain. PBMCs, B-cell-depleted T cells, or T cells provided the cDNA or gDNA that made up the material.

In the original workflow: It was from reference gene primer amplification that nucleated cell counts were estimated. Assay: immunoSEQ multiplex PCR; the TCRdb copy retains only in-frame clones and omits some. V, J and clone size are taken as reported in that table, and D and trimming were inferred from the DNA itself. The sample carries 200,000 to 250,000 clones, approximately 86% recorded once. The CDR3 loop spans 14 amino acids. The J segment lost 5 bases and the V segment lost 0 bases, leaving 5 bases of the junction unmatched. CDR1 SGHRS and CDR2 YFSETQ come from the germline V gene. The TCR sequence derives from a woman over 75 with acute or convalescent COVID-19. What was sequenced was peripheral blood. V and J are TRBV5-1 and TRBJ2-7; 7 bases agree with TRBD1. The CDR3 DNA follows: TGCGCCAGCAGCTTGGACAGGGGATCCCACGAGCAGTACTTC. Translated: CASSLDRGSHEQYF.